Each of the 4 T cell receptor beta chains below was sequenced from the same sample in a study of CD8 T cells in Susac syndrome. RNA was extracted with the RNeasy kit, and a quantity of roughly 0.5 to 1 ug was reverse transcribed using random hexamers. Using its own MiXCR run on the immunoSEQ multiplex PCR reads, TCRdb lists one record per CDR3 protein. This table holds 150,000 to 200,000 distinct CDR3 sequences, roughly 94% found once. What was sequenced was CD4+ T cells from PBMCs. These receptors all come from a human donor with multiple sclerosis.

The chain uses TRBV7-2 and TRBJ2-7, with D perhaps assigned TRBD1 or TRBD2 (5 bases each). Trimming took 1 base from V and 6 from J, leaving 10 bases between them. The CDR3 is 13 residues long. Germline V lookup: CDR1 SGHTA, CDR2 FQGNSA. CDR3 DNA sequence: TGTGCCAGCAGCTTAGAGAGAGGGGCCGAGCAGTACTTC. This sequence encodes CASSLERGAEQYF.

In the case of this clonotype: A junction boundary mismatches the germline segment, possibly from a read error. J is TRBJ1-1 and V is TRBV6-1; the D gene is possibly TRBD1 (5 bases). The CDR3 totals 15 residues. Per the germline V gene, CDR1 is MNHNS and CDR2 is SASEGT. The CDR3 DNA reads TGTGCCATCAGTGAGGCGGGGCGGCAGAACACTGAAGCTTTCTTT. Translation: CAISEAGRQNTEAFF.

V is TRBV29-1 and J is TRBJ2-1, with a weak D call TRBD2 (6 bases). CDR1 and CDR2 from the germline V gene are SQVTM and ANQGSEA. Between the trimmed V and J ends, which lost 6 bases and 3 bases, there was a span of 12 bases. This CDR3 has 13 amino acids. The CDR3 sequence is CSVAGTHYNEQFF. In DNA form, the CDR3 reads TGCAGCGTCGCCGGGACTCACTACAATGAGCAGTTCTTC.

The chain is built from TRBV19 and TRBJ2-2; 7 bases agree with TRBD2. The ends lost 3 bases at V and 2 bases at J; junction bases unmatched: 3. Germline CDR1 LNHDA, CDR2 SQIVND (reference sequence). The CDR3 spans 15 residues. CDR3 loop: CASSIQRGNTGELFF. The CDR3 DNA reads TGTGCCAGTAGTATCCAGCGGGGTAACACCGGGGAGCTGTTTTTT.